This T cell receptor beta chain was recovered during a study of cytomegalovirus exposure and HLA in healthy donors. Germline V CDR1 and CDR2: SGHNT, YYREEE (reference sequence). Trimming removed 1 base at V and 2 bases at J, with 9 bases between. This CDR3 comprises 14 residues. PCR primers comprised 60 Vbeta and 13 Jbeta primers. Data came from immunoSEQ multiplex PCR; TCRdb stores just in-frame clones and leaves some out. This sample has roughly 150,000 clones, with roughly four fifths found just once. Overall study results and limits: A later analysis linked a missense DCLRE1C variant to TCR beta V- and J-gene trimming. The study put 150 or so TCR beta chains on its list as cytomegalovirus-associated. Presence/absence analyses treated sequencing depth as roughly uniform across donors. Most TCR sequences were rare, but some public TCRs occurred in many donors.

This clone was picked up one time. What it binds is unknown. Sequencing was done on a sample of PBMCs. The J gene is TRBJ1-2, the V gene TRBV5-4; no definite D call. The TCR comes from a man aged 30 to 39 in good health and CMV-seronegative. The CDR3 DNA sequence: TGTGCCAGCAGCTTGTGGCTTTCCAACTATGGCTACACCTTC. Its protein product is CASSLWLSNYGYTF. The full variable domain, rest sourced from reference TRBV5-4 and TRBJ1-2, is ETGVTQSPTHLIKTRGQQVTLRCSSQSGHNTVSWYQQALGQGPQFIFQYYREEENGRGNFPPRFSGLQFPNYSSELNVNALELDDSALYLCASSLWLSNYGYTFGSGTRLTVV.